A selection of T cell receptor beta chains follows, all from one sample in a study of shared clonotypes between healthy human individuals. Clones were read by immunoSEQ multiplex PCR, and TCRdb kept only the in-frame ones, dropping some. The table has some 1,400,000 clones, about 96% seen once; the top ten hold over 1%. Sequenced: naive CD4+ T cells sorted from blood. The receptors here all came from a man aged 25 to 40 in good health. CDR3s include the opening cysteine and the closing phenylalanine or tryptophan. Each record gives: V gene, CDR3 protein.

V: TRBV19
CDR3: CASRGAISPVRRNSNQPQHF

V: TRBV13
CDR3: CASSQRRGNQPQHF

V: TRBV7-9
CDR3: CASSLAAGSYEKLFF

V: TRBV6-1
CDR3: CASSVLTRTDTQYF

V: TRBV9
CDR3: CASSFGTSNQPQHF

V: TRBV10-1
CDR3: CASTIGAGNTIYF

V: TRBV14
CDR3: CASSQVPGTGVAREKLFF

V: TRBV2
CDR3: CASIPQGARGTEAFF

V: TRBV4-2
CDR3: CASSQGGSGMGETQYF

V: TRBV19
CDR3: CASSIAGAQETQYF

V: TRBV29-1
CDR3: CSVSTGGAYYEQYF

V: TRBV7-3
CDR3: CASSYGGSTDTQYF

V: TRBV4-2
CDR3: CASSQDHTGAATSEQYF

V: TRBV20-1
CDR3: CSARVVYEQFF

V: TRBV11-2
CDR3: CASSLLGPRHGTEAFF

V: TRBV5-1
CDR3: CASSRGQGVSTDTQYF

V: TRBV4-2
CDR3: CASSQDVPGQVAQSYEQYF

V: TRBV7-9
CDR3: CASSLVAGFSYEQYF

V: TRBV2
CDR3: CASSVTGLNEQFF

V: TRBV28
CDR3: CASSFWLEELFF

V: TRBV19
CDR3: CASSIGGGSNTGELFF

V: TRBV30
CDR3: CAWSSLGTVNTGELFF

V: TRBV2
CDR3: CASSSGSPMWNEQFF

V: TRBV5-4
CDR3: CASSLILRNNEQFF

V: TRBV28
CDR3: CASSHRDRGYTDTQYF

V: TRBV5-1
CDR3: CASSSTATNTGELFF

V: TRBV28
CDR3: CASSSPATGVYGNTEAFF

V: TRBV5-5
CDR3: CASSFSFTGELFF

V: TRBV7-9
CDR3: CASSLVSRLAGGDNEQFF

V: TRBV7-2
CDR3: CASSLTVILTDTQYF

V: TRBV27
CDR3: CASSPGQGINEQFF

V: TRBV2
CDR3: CASSYDNHNEQFF

V: TRBV4-1
CDR3: CASSQVASGSGTDTQYF

V: TRBV11-2
CDR3: CASSLEAGYQETQYF

V: TRBV13
CDR3: CASSLGPTFYGQYF

V: TRBV5-1
CDR3: CASSLVSGGAEAFF

V: TRBV19
CDR3: CASSISSRDEQYF

V: TRBV5-6
CDR3: CASSWSTLGNTEAFF

V: TRBV11-2
CDR3: CASSRLQGDYYEQYF

V: TRBV19
CDR3: CASSNPWTPDVFNYGYTF